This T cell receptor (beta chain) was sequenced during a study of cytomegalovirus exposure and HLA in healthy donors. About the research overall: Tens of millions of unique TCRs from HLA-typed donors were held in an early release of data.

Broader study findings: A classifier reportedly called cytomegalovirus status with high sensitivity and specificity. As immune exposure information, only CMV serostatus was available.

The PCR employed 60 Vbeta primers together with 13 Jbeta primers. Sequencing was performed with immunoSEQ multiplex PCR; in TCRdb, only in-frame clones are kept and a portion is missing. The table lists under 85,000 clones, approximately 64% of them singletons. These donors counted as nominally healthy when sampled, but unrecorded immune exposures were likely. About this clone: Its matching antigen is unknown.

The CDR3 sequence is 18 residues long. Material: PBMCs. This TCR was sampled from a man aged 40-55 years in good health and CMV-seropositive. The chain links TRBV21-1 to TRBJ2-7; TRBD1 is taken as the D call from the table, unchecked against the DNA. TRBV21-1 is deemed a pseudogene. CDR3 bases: TGTGCCAGCAGCAAAACAGGGGGACAGGGCCTACGAGGGCTTCCGCAGTACTTC. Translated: CASSKTGGQGLRGLPQYF.